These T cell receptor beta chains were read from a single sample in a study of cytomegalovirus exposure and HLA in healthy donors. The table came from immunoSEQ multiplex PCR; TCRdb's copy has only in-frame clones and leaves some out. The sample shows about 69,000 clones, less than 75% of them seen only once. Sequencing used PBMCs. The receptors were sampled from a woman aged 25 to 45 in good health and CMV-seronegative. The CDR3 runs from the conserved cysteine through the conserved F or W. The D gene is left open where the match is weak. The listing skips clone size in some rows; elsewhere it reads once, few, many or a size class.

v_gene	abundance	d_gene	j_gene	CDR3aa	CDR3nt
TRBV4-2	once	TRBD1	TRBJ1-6	CASSQYWTGAWINSPLHF	TGTGCCAGCAGCCAATATTGGACAGGGGCGTGGATTAATTCACCCCTCCACTTT
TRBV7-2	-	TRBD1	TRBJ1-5	CASSARGNQPQHF	TGTGCCAGCAGTGCCAGGGGGAATCAGCCCCAGCATTTT
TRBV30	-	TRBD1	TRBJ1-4	CAWSHDRVITEKLFF	TGTGCCTGGAGCCATGACAGGGTGATCACTGAAAAACTGTTTTTT
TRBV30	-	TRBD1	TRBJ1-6	CAWGQGARNSPLHF	TGTGCCTGGGGACAGGGGGCGCGGAATTCACCCCTCCACTTT
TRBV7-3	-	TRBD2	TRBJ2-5	CASSFSGGAFETQYF	TGTGCCAGCAGTTTTAGCGGGGGGGCCTTTGAGACCCAGTACTTC
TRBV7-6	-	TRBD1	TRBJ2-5	CASSLEGAVGTQYF	TGTGCCAGCAGCTTAGAGGGGGCTGTGGGGACCCAGTACTTC
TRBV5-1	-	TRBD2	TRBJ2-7	CASSLSGGLAANNEQYF	TGCGCCAGCAGCTTAAGTGGAGGACTAGCGGCGAATAACGAGCAGTACTTC
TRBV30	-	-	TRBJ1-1	CAWSPGGAAEAFF	TGTGCCTGGAGCCCCGGGGGGGCGGCTGAAGCTTTCTTT
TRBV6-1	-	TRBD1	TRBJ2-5	CASSTGQGQQETQYF	TGTGCCAGCAGTACCGGACAGGGACAACAAGAGACCCAGTACTTC
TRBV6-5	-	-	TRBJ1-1	CASSWRGAVNTEAFF	TGTGCCAGCAGTTGGCGGGGGGCTGTGAACACTGAAGCTTTCTTT
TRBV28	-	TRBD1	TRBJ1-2	CASSLPPGQGRVGYTF	TGTGCCAGCAGTTTACCCCCCGGACAGGGGAGGGTCGGCTACACCTTC
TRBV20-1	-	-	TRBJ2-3	CSAMLGDTQYF	TGCAGTGCTATGCTAGGAGATACGCAGTATTTT
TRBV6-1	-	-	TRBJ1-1	CASSGRVRGFPEAFF	TGTGCCAGCAGTGGAAGGGTGCGGGGATTTCCTGAAGCTTTCTTT
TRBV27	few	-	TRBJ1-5	CASSPRTLNQPQHF	TGTGCCAGCAGTCCTCGGACACTCAATCAGCCCCAGCATTTT
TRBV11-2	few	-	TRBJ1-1	CASSLRQITEAFF	TGTGCCAGCAGCTTACGACAGATCACTGAAGCTTTCTTT
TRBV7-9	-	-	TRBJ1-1	CASTLEWGGRTEAFF	TGTGCCAGCACCTTGGAGTGGGGAGGGCGCACTGAAGCTTTCTTT
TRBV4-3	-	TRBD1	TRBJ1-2	CASSYSGTGETYGYTF	TGCGCCAGCAGCTATTCCGGGACAGGGGAAACCTATGGCTACACCTTC
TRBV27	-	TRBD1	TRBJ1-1	CASRKAADRPNTEAFF	TGTGCCAGCAGGAAGGCTGCGGACAGGCCGAACACTGAAGCTTTCTTT
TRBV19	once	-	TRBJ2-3	CASSIGAYTDTQYF	TGTGCCAGTAGTATAGGGGCGTACACAGATACGCAGTATTTT
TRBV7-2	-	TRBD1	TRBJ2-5	CASSPTGVQETQYF	TGTGCCAGCAGCCCCACAGGGGTCCAAGAGACCCAGTACTTC
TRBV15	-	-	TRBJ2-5	CATSRVGWSDQETQYF	TGTGCCACCAGCAGAGTTGGATGGAGTGATCAAGAGACCCAGTACTTC
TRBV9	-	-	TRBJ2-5	CASSPYEAPGQETQYF	TGTGCCAGCAGCCCCTATGAGGCCCCGGGGCAAGAGACCCAGTACTTC
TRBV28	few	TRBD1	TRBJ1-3	CASSLFAFEGARGNTIYF	TGTGCCAGCAGTTTATTTGCCTTTGAGGGGGCGAGAGGAAACACCATATATTTT
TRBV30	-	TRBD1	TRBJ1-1	CAGTTGESNTEAFF	TGTGCCGGTACTACAGGGGAATCAAACACTGAAGCTTTCTTT
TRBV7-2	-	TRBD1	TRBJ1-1	CASSLAGTGGTEAFF	TGTGCCAGCAGCTTAGCCGGGACAGGGGGAACTGAAGCTTTCTTT
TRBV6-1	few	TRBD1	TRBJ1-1	CASGTGDLGNTEAFF	TGTGCCAGCGGGACAGGGGATCTAGGGAACACTGAAGCTTTCTTT
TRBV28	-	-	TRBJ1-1	CASRPALSGEGTEAFF	TGTGCCAGCAGACCTGCCCTCTCAGGGGAGGGCACTGAAGCTTTCTTT
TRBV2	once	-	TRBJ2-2	CASSEFRANGELFF	TGTGCCAGCAGTGAATTCAGGGCCAACGGGGAGCTGTTTTTT
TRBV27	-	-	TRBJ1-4	CASSPGRANEKLFF	TGTGCCAGCAGTCCGGGCAGGGCTAATGAAAAACTGTTTTTT
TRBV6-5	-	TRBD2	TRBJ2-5	CASSRLAAQETQYF	TGTGCCAGCAGCCGACTAGCGGCCCAAGAGACCCAGTACTTC
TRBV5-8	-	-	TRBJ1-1	CASSLPGRGAEAFF	TGTGCCAGCAGCTTGCCAGGGCGAGGAGCTGAAGCTTTCTTT
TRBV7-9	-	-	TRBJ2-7	CASSSAGSINEQYF	TGTGCCAGCAGCTCCGCAGGATCGATAAACGAGCAGTACTTC
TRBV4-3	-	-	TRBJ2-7	CASSQVPAGNYEQYF	TGCGCCAGCAGCCAAGTCCCGGCGGGGAATTACGAGCAGTACTTC
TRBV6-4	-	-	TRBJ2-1	CASFRRSYEKKQFF	TGTGCCAGCTTCAGGAGGAGTTATGAGAAAAAGCAGTTCTTC
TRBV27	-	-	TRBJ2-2	CASSLRGADTGELFF	TGTGCCAGCAGTTTAAGGGGCGCCGACACCGGGGAGCTGTTTTTT
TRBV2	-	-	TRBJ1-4	CASSGGLVKLFF	TGTGCCAGCAGTGGGGGCCTAGTAAAACTGTTTTTT
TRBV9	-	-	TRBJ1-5	CASSVDGGYQPQHF	TGTGCCAGCAGCGTAGACGGAGGGTATCAGCCCCAGCATTTT
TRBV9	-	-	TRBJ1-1	CASSVDPGVRNTEAFF	TGTGCCAGCAGCGTAGACCCAGGGGTTCGGAACACTGAAGCTTTCTTT
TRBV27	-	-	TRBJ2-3	CASGRALDTQYF	TGTGCCAGCGGCAGGGCACTAGATACGCAGTATTTT